One and the same sample provided the 21 T cell receptor beta chains below, sequenced in a study of cytomegalovirus exposure and HLA in healthy donors. The primer mix had 60 Vbeta and 13 Jbeta primers. Some clones are missing from TCRdb's copy, which holds only in-frame ones; the method was immunoSEQ multiplex PCR. The data show over 100,000 clones, roughly three quarters seen once. The sample consisted of PBMCs. Every receptor here comes from a woman in her fifties or sixties in good health and CMV-seropositive.

The chain uses TRBV2 and TRBJ2-7; D is perhaps TRBD2 (5 bases). Per the germline V gene, CDR1 is SNHLY and CDR2 is FYNNEI. The V and J ends lost 6 bases and 6 bases respectively, with 12 bases between them. The CDR3 spans 12 residues. The CDR3 region has the DNA TGTGCCAGCAGGATAACTAGTTCCGAGCAGTACTTC. This codes for CASRITSSEQYF.

This clone was seen a few times. The chain combines TRBV28 with TRBJ2-1, with 9 bases fitting TRBD2. The CDR3 is made up of 13 amino acids. The V segment lost 5 bases and the J segment 12 bases; nucleotides outside the gene matches: 8. CDR1 and CDR2 from the germline V gene are MDHEN and SYDVKM. The CDR3 DNA follows: TGTGCCAGCAGTACGCTAGCGGGAAGCTTGCAGTTCTTC. Translated: CASSTLAGSLQFF.

This rearrangement joins TRBV2 to TRBJ1-5, with D possibly matching TRBD1 (5 bases). CDR1 is SNHLY and CDR2 is FYNNEI in the germline V gene. The CDR3 loop spans 13 amino acids. Deletions cut 7 bases from V and 9 bases from J, with 16 bases between. The CDR3 spells CASTAGFGGPQHF. DNA of the CDR3: TGTGCCAGCACGGCAGGGTTCGGGGGGCCCCAGCATTTT. Looking up the rest from reference TRBV2 and TRBJ1-5 gives the full variable domain: EPEVTQTPSHQVTQMGQEVILRCVPISNHLYFYWYRQILGQKVEFLVSFYNNEISEKSEIFDDQFSVERPDGSNFTLKIRSTKLEDSAMYFCASTAGFGGPQHFGDGTRLSIL.

The rearrangement joins TRBV6-5 to TRBJ2-6, with a tentative D call TRBD1 (5 bases). The V end lost 6 bases, the J end lost 4 bases, and 13 bases lay between the germline ends. Germline V gives CDR1 MNHEY, CDR2 SVGAGI. The CDR3 length is 15 residues. CDR3 bases: TGTGCCAGCAGCTCCAGGGCTTCGGGGGCCAACGTCCTGACTTTC. It codes for CASSSRASGANVLTF.

V and J are TRBV18 and TRBJ2-2; 7 nucleotides match TRBD1. The CDR3 length is 16 residues. Trimming removed 0 bases from V and 0 bases from J; junction bases left unmatched: 1. Germline CDR1 reads KGHSH; CDR2 reads LQKENI. The CDR3 coding sequence is TGTGCCAGCTCACCACCAACAGGGGCGAACACCGGGGAGCTGTTTTTT. Its translation is CASSPPTGANTGELFF.

J is TRBJ1-5 and V is TRBV7-2, with D maybe TRBD1 (5 bases). The CDR3 length is 16 residues. Germline CDR1 SGHTA, CDR2 FQGNSA. V was pared by 1 base and J by 6 bases, with 16 bases between. For the CDR3, the DNA is TGTGCCAGCAGCTTAGTAGGTGGGGGGGGACTTCAGCCCCAGCATTTT. It encodes CASSLVGGGGLQPQHF.

This clone was counted between two and nine times. The chain is built from TRBV4-3 and TRBJ1-2, with TRBD1 matching 7 bases. V trimming: 0 bases; J trimming: 6 bases; junction bases outside the gene matches: 7. Germline V gene sequence: CDR1 LGHNA, CDR2 YSLEER. The CDR3 consists of 15 residues. The CDR3 spells CASSQDIAGGNGYTF. CDR3 DNA sequence: TGCGCCAGCAGCCAAGATATAGCAGGGGGAAATGGCTACACCTTC.

The chain recombines TRBV5-4 with TRBJ2-3; 7 bases align to TRBD2. The CDR3 runs 15 residues. Germline V gene data show CDR1 as SGHNT and CDR2 as YYREEE (reference sequence). The junction had 2 bases not matched to a gene; V was cut back by 0 bases and J by 1 base. CDR3 loop: CASSLALAGTDTQYF. In DNA, the CDR3 is TGTGCCAGCAGCTTGGCGCTAGCGGGCACAGATACGCAGTATTTT.

The V and J genes are TRBV7-3 and TRBJ1-1; D remains ambiguous. Germline CDR1 SGHTA, CDR2 FQGTGA. This CDR3 has 14 residues. V lost 1 base, J lost 1 base, and 7 bases lay in between. CDR3 DNA: TGTGCCAGCAGCTTAAGTTCGGGGAACACTGAAGCTTTCTTT. Its protein product is CASSLSSGNTEAFF.

The chain has TRBV6-1 and TRBJ2-5; possibly TRBD1 for D (7 bases). Germline CDR1 is MNHNS and CDR2 is SASEGT. CDR3 length: 18 amino acids. Trimming took off 0 bases at V and 0 bases at J, with 17 bases between the two ends. The CDR3 region is CASSEARRGQRYQETQYF. CDR3 DNA: TGTGCCAGCAGTGAAGCACGGAGGGGACAGCGGTACCAAGAGACCCAGTACTTC.

J is TRBJ1-5 and V is TRBV21-1; TRBD1, the D gene given by the table, was not confirmed from the DNA. TRBV21-1 is listed as a pseudogene. The CDR3 has 15 amino acids. DNA for the CDR3: TGTGCCAGCAGCAAACACCCAGGGGACGGGAAGCCCCAGCATTTT. Amino acid sequence: CASSKHPGDGKPQHF.

The chain joins TRBV9 to TRBJ2-1, with 13 bases identical to TRBD2. J gave up 9 bases and V 4 bases, and 10 bases lay outside the gene matches. The length of the CDR3 is 16 residues. Germline lookup yields CDR1 SGDLS and CDR2 YYNGEE. The CDR3: CASSLRTSGRGGEQFF. CDR3 nucleotide sequence: TGTGCCAGCAGCCTGCGGACTAGCGGGAGAGGTGGTGAGCAGTTCTTC.

J is TRBJ2-5 and V is TRBV25-1; 8 nucleotides match TRBD1. The V gene's germline CDR1 is MGHDK and CDR2 SYGVNS. The CDR3 is made up of 16 amino acids. V was clipped by 2 bases and J by 5 bases; unmatched bases: 10. CDR3 sequence (DNA): TGTGCCAGCAGTGAAGTAACAGGGGGGTGGCGGGAGACCCAGTACTTC. This encodes CASSEVTGGWRETQYF.

This clone came up once. This chain joins TRBV21-1 and TRBJ1-2; no DNA check was done on the table's D call, TRBD1. TRBV21-1 is a pseudogene segment. The CDR3 has 14 residues. CDR3 loop: CASSSGRGCYGYTF. The CDR3 nucleotides read TGTGCCAGCAGCAGCGGCAGGGGTTGTTATGGCTACACCTTC.

The rearrangement joins TRBV5-6 to TRBJ2-5; D not resolved. The better agreement between TRBJ2-7 and the DNA end casts doubt on the J call. This CDR3 contains 11 residues. The germline V gene has CDR1 SGHDT and CDR2 YYEEEE. The CDR3 nucleotides are TGTGCCAGCAGCCTCAACTACGAGCAGTACTTC. This gives the protein CASSLNYEQYF.

The gene calls are TRBV15 and TRBJ2-3; 8 bases map to TRBD2. The trim removed 5 bases at V and 3 bases at J, leaving 7 bases unmatched. CDR3 length: 15 residues. The germline CDR1 and CDR2 sequences are LNHNV and YYDKDF (reference sequence). CDR3: CATSQDGGATDTQYF. CDR3 DNA: TGTGCCACCAGCCAGGACGGGGGGGCTACAGATACGCAGTATTTT.

For the CDR3, the DNA is TGTGCCAGCAGCTTAGGCAGGGCGTACGAGCAGTACTTC. It translates to CASSLGRAYEQYF. The rearrangement uses TRBV7-2 and TRBJ2-5; tentative D call: TRBD1 (5 bases). The DNA end favors TRBJ2-7, so the J call may be wrong. This CDR3 is 13 amino acids long. The V gene's germline CDR1 is SGHTA and CDR2 FQGNSA.

This clone showed up just a few times. The chain employs TRBV25-1 and TRBJ2-7; 9 bases are a match to TRBD1. The CDR3 spans 14 residues. Germline CDR1 and CDR2: MGHDK and SYGVNS. V dropped 3 bases and J dropped 6; count of bases not matched to a gene: 6. This CDR3 reads CASSEDRGGREQYF. The CDR3 DNA sequence: TGTGCCAGCAGTGAGGACAGGGGAGGGCGCGAGCAGTACTTC.

The V gene is TRBV2, the J gene TRBJ2-7; no reliable D call. Germline V gives CDR1 SNHLY, CDR2 FYNNEI. Trimming took 6 bases from V and 3 from J, leaving 9 bases between them. This CDR3 region has 12 residues. Written as DNA, the CDR3 is TGTGCCAGCAGATTTCACTTCTACGAGCAGTACTTC. Translation: CASRFHFYEQYF.

The J gene is TRBJ2-3, the V gene TRBV9, with TRBD2 matching over 10 bases. Germline V lookup: CDR1 SGDLS, CDR2 YYNGEE. J lost 5 bases, V lost 2 bases, and 14 bases had no gene match. The CDR3 has 18 amino acids. The CDR3 reads CASSVQPSSGGVRDTQYF. Written as DNA, the CDR3 is TGTGCCAGCAGCGTCCAACCCTCCAGCGGGGGGGTAAGAGATACGCAGTATTTT.

This chain uses TRBV5-1 with TRBJ2-1; TRBD2 agrees at 14 bases. CDR1 and CDR2 (germline): SGHRS, YFSETQ. This CDR3 region has 15 residues. Trimming cost V 3 bases and J 8 bases; bases outside gene matches: 4. For the CDR3, the DNA is TGCGCCAGCAGCTCGACGGGACTAGCGGGAGATGAGCAGTTCTTC. It translates to CASSSTGLAGDEQFF.